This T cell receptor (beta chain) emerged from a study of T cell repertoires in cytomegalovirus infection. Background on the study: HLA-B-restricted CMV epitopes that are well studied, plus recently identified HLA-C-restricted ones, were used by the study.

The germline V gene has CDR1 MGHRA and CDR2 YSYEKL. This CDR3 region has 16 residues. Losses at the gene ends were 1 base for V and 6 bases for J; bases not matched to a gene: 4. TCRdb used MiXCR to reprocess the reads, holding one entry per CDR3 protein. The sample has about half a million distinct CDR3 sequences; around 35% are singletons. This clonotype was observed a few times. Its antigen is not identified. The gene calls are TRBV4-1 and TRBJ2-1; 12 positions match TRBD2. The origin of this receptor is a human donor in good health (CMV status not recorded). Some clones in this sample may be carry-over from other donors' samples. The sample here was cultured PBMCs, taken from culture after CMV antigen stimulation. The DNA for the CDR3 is TGCGCCAGCAGCCAAGTTTCGGGACTAGCGGGCAATGAGCAGTTCTTC. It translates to CASSQVSGLAGNEQFF.